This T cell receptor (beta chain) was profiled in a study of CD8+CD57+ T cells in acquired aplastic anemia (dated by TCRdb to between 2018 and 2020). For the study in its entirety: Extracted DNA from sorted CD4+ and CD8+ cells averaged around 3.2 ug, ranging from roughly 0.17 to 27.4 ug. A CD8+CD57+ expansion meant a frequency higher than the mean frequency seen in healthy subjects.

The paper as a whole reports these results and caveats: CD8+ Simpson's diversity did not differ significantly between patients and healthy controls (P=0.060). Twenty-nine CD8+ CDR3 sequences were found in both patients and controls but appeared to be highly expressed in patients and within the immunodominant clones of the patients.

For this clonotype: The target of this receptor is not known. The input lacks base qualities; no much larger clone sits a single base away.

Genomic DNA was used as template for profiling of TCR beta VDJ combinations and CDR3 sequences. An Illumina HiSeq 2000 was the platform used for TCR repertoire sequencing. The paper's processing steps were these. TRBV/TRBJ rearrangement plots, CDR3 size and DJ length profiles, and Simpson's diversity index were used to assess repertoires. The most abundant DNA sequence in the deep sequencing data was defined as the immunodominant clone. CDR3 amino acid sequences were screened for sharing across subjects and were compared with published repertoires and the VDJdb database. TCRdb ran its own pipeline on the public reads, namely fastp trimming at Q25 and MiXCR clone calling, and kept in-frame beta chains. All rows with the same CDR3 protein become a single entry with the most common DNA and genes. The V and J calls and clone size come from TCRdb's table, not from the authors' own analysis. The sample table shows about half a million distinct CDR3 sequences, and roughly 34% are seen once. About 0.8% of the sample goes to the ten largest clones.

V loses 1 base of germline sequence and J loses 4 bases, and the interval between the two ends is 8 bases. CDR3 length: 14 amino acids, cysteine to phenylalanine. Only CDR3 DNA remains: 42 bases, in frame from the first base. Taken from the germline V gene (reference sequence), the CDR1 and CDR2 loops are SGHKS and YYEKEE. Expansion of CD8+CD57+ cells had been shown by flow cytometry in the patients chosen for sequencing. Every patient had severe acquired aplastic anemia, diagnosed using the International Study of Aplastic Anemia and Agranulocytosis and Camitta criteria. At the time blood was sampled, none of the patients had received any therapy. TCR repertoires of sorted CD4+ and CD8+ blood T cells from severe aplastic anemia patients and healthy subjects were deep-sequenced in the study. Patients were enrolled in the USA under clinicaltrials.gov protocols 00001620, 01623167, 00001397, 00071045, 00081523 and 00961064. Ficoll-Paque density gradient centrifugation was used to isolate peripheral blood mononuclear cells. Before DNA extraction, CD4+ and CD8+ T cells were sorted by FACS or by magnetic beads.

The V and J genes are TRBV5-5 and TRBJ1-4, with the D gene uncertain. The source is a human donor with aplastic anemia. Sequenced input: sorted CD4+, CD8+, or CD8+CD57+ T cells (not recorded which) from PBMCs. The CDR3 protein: CASSLWSLNEKLFF. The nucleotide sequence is TGTGCCAGCAGCTTGTGGAGCCTTAATGAAAAACTGTTTTTT.